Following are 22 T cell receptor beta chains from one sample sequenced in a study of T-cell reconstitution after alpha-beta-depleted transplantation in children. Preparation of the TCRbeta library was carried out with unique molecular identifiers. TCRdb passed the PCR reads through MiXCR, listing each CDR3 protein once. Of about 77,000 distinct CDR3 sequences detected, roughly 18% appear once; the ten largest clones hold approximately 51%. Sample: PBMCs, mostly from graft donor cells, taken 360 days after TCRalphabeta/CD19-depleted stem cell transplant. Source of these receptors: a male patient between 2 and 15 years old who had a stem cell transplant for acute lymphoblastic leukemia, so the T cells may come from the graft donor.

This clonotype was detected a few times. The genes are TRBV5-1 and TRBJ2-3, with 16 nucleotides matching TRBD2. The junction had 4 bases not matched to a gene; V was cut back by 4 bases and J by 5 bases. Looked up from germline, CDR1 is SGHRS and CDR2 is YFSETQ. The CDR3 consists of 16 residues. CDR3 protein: CASSLGLAGGQDTQYF. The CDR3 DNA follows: TGCGCCAGCAGCCTGGGACTAGCGGGAGGGCAAGATACGCAGTATTTT.

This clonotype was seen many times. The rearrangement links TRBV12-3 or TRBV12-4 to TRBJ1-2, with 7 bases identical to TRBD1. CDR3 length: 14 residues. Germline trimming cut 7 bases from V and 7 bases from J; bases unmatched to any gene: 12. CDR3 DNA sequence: TGTGCCAGCACCTTTGAGAGGGGGCGGTTTGGCTACACCTTC. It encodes CASTFERGRFGYTF.

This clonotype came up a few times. The CDR3 loop reads CASSLGLAGGADTQYF. The CDR3 DNA is TGCGCCAGCAGCTTGGGACTAGCGGGGGGAGCAGATACGCAGTATTTT. This chain links TRBV5-1 with TRBJ2-3; 13 bases match TRBD2. The CDR3 consists of 16 residues. Germline values: CDR1 SGHRS, CDR2 YFSETQ. V was pared by 0 bases and J by 4 bases, with 2 bases of the junction left unmatched.

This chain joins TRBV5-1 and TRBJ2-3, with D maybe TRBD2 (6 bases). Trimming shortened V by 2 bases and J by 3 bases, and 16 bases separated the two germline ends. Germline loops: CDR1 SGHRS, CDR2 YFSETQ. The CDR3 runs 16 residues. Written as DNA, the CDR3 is TGCGCCAGCAGCTTAGGGAGCGGGTCCAGGACAGATACGCAGTATTTT. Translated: CASSLGSGSRTDTQYF.

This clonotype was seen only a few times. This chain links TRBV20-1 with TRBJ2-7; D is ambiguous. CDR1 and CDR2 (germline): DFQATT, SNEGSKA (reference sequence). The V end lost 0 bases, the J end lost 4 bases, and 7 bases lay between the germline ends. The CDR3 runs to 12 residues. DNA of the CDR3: TGCAGTGCTAGAGATGATGGGTACGAGCAGTACTTC. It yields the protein CSARDDGYEQYF.

The CDR3 loop is CASSSYRTAYGYTF. DNA of the CDR3: TGTGCCAGCAGCTCTTATCGGACAGCCTATGGCTACACCTTC. The chain employs TRBV5-6 and TRBJ1-2, with D perhaps matching TRBD1 (6 bases). Germline lookup yields CDR1 SGHDT and CDR2 YYEEEE. V was shortened by 3 bases and J by 4 bases, with 13 bases between the two germline ends. The CDR3 is 14 amino acids.

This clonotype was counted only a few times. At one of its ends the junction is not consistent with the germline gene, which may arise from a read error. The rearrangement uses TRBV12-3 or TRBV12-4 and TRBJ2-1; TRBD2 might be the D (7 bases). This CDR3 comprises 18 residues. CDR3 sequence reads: CACSLMVARRRGRNEQFF. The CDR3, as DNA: TGTGCCTGCAGTTTAATGGTGGCTAGGCGGCGGGGGCGCAATGAGCAGTTCTTC.

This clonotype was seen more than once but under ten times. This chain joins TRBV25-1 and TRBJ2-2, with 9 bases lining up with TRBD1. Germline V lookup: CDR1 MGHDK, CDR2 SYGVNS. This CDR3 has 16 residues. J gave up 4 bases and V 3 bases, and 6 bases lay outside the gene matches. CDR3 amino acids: CASSDYRGRGTGELFF. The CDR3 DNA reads TGTGCCAGCAGTGATTACAGGGGGCGCGGCACCGGGGAGCTGTTTTTT.

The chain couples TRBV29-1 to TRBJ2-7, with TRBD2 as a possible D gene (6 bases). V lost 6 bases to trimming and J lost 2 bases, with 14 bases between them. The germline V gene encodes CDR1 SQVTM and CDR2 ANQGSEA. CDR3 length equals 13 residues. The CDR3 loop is CSVRDSPAYEQYF. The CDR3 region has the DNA TGCAGCGTGCGGGACTCCCCCGCCTACGAGCAGTACTTC.

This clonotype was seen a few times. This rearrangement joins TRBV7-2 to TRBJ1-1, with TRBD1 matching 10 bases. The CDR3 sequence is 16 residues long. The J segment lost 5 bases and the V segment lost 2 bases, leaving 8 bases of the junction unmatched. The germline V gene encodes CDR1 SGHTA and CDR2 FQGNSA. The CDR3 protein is CASSLQGTGAGTEAFF. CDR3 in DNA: TGTGCCAGCAGCTTACAAGGGACAGGGGCTGGGACTGAAGCTTTCTTT.

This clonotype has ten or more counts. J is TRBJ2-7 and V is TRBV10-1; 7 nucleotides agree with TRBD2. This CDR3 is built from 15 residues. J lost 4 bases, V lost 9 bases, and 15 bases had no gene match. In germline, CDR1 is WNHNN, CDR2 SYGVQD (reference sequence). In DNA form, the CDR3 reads TGCGCCAGTGCCCGGATCGCGGGAGAGGCATACGAGCAGTACTTC. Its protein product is CASARIAGEAYEQYF.

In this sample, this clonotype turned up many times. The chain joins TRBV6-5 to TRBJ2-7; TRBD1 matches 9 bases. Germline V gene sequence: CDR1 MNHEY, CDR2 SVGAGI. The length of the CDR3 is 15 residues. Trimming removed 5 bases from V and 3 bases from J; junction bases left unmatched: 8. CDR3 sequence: CASSLGGQGIYEQYF. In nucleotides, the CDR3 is TGTGCCAGCAGTCTAGGGGGACAGGGCATCTACGAGCAGTACTTC.

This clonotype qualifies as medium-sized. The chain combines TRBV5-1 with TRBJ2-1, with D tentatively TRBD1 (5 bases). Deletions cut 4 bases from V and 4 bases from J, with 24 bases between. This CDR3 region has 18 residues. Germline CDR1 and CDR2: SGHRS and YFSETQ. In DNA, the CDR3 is TGCGCCAGCAGCCTTCGGACAACCCATGCGCCCAGGTACAATGAGCAGTTCTTC. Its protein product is CASSLRTTHAPRYNEQFF.

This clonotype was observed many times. The CDR3 here is CASSLDVGTGTDTQYF. For the CDR3, the DNA is TGCGCCAGCAGCTTGGATGTGGGGACGGGCACAGATACGCAGTATTTT. The V gene is TRBV5-1, the J gene TRBJ2-3; D assignment may be TRBD1 or TRBD2 (5 bases each). Germline-derived CDR1 and CDR2 are SGHRS and YFSETQ. The CDR3 is 16 amino acids. Trimming stripped 0 bases from V and 1 base from J, with 12 bases between.

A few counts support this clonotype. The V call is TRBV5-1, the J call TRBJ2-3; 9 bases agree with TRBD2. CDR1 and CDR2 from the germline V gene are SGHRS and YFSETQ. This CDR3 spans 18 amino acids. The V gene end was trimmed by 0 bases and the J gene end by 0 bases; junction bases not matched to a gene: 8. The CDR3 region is CASSLGLAGPTSTDTQYF. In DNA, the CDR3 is TGCGCCAGCAGCTTGGGGCTAGCGGGACCTACTAGCACAGATACGCAGTATTTT.

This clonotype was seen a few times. The CDR3 coding sequence is TGTGCCAGCAGCAAAAAGAGCGGGAGCTCCTACGAGCAGTACTTC. This translates into CASSKKSGSSYEQYF. The rearrangement links TRBV21-1 to TRBJ2-7. TRBV21-1 has pseudogene status. This CDR3 region has 15 residues.

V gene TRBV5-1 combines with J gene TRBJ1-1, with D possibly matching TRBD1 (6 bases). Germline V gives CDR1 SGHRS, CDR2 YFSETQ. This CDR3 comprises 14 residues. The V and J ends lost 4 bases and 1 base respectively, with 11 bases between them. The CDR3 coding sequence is TGCGCCAGCAGCCCGCGGGGGGCGAACACTGAAGCTTTCTTT. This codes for CASSPRGANTEAFF.

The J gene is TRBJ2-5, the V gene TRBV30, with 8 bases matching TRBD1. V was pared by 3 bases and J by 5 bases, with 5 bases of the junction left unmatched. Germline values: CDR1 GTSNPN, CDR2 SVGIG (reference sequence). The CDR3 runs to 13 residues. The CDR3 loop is CAWRRTGRETQYF. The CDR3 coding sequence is TGTGCCTGGAGGCGGACAGGGAGGGAGACCCAGTACTTC. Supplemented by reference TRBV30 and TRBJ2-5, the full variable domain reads SQTIHQWPATLVQPVGSPLSLECTVEGTSNPNLYWYRQAAGRGLQLLFYSVGIGQISSEVPQNLSASRPQDRQFILSSKKLLLSDSGFYLCAWRRTGRETQYFGPGTRLLVL.

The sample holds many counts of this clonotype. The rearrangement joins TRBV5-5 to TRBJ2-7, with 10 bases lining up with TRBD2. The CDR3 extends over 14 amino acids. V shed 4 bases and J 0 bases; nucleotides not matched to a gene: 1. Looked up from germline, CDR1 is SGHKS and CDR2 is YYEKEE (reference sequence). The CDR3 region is CASSRTSGSYEQYF. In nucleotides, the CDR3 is TGTGCCAGCAGCCGGACTAGCGGCTCCTACGAGCAGTACTTC.

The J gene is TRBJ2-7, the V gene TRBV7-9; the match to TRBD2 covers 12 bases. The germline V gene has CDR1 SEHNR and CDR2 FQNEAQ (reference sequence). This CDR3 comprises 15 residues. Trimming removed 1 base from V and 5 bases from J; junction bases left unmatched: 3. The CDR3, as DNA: TGTGCCAGCAGCTTAGAGGGACTAGCGGGTCACGAGCAGTACTTC. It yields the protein CASSLEGLAGHEQYF.

CDR3 amino acids: CASEGGRTQYF. The CDR3 region has the DNA TGTGCCAGTGAGGGCGGCCGTACGCAGTATTTT. This rearrangement joins TRBV19 to TRBJ2-3, with D possibly being TRBD2 (5 bases). V gave up 8 bases and J gave up 8 bases, with 11 bases separating them. The CDR3 loop spans 11 amino acids. Germline V gives CDR1 LNHDA, CDR2 SQIVND (reference sequence). Full variable domain (rest looked up from reference TRBV19 and TRBJ2-3): DGGITQSPKYLFRKEGQNVTLSCEQNLNHDAMYWYRQDPGQGLRLIYYSQIVNDFQKGDIAEGYSVSREKKESFPLTVTSAQKNPTAFYLCASEGGRTQYFGPGTRLTVL.

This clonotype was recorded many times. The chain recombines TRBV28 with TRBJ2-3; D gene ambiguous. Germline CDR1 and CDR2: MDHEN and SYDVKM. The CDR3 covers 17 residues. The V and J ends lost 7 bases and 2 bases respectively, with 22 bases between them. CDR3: CASNLSLEPTDTDTQYF. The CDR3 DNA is TGTGCCAGCAACCTTAGTTTAGAGCCCACGGACACAGATACGCAGTATTTT.